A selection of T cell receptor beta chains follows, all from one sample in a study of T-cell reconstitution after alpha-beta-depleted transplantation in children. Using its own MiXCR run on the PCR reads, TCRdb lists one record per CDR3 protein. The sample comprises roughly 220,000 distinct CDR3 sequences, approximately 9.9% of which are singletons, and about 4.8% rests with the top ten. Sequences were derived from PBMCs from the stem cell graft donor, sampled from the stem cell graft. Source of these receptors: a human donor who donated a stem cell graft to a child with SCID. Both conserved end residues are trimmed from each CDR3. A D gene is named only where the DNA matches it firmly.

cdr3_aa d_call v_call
ASSVDVAGELF . TRBV9
ASSLSTGWYEQY . TRBV5-1
AWRKTGMGQPQH . TRBV30
ASTLAGTGNQETQY TRBD1 TRBV5-1
ASSDWASTDTQY . TRBV25-1
ASSSTGTLNTEAF . TRBV5-1
ASSSGTDQPQH TRBD1 TRBV5-4
ASGLAANSPLH . TRBV7-9
ASSLEGDEQY . TRBV5-4
AISDGSGASYEQY . TRBV10-3
ASSLQGVQETQY . TRBV5-1
SAERVTGGNYGYT . TRBV29-1
ASSTGRQGRTGELF TRBD1 TRBV27
ASSFESGDEQF . TRBV11-2
ASIHRKRGSYNEQF TRBD2 TRBV7-2
SVEYRRSEAF . TRBV29-1
ASSLEGQVGYEQY TRBD1 TRBV5-1
SARDLEGFYTEAF . TRBV20-1
SARPGTGSNQPQH TRBD1 TRBV20-1
ASSQDTSLSTDTQY . TRBV4-2
ASSFLGQGVNTGELF TRBD1 TRBV5-1
ASSSGGRTDTQY TRBD2 TRBV7-3
ASSFLLAKNIQY . TRBV7-9
ASSLNQGAGGYT TRBD1 TRBV7-9
SARGGAENTEAF . TRBV20-1
ASSLGDGGKLF . TRBV7-2
ASAGTTVYEQY . TRBV7-2
ASSLFGTAYEKLF TRBD1 TRBV5-6
ASSQDTRGAASYEQY . TRBV4-2
ASSLTGWAETQY . TRBV13
ASSPKDVSQY . TRBV18
ASSQDRGQSPNSPLH . TRBV4-2
ASSQASFSGNTIY . TRBV4-1
ASSLDLGYNEQF . TRBV5-1
AISHGSGIPSSDTQY . TRBV10-3
ASSQTTTGTRNQPQH . TRBV4-1
ATSDQGDTQY . TRBV24-1
ASSPSGYSTDTQY . TRBV7-8
ASSDNRIGNYGYT . TRBV19
SARAGRYNSPLH . TRBV20-1
ASSLGVYATNEKLF . TRBV7-9
ASSLGVDTGELF . TRBV7-9
ASSLGGAVDPQAF . TRBV5-1
ASSLMGWSEKLF . TRBV5-1
SARAPTGEDEQY TRBD1 TRBV20-1
ASSHYRSGAETQY . TRBV27
ASSLGGQTGTEAF . TRBV5-1
ASSNAGGSGDTQY TRBD1 TRBV5-6
SAAPDFGEAF . TRBV20-1
ASSPFSTENEQF . TRBV4-3
ASSSSGGTDTQY . TRBV12-3/TRBV12-4
ASSPRDRGKVGYT TRBD1 TRBV12-3/TRBV12-4